The following is a TCR beta chain sequence with its context. Its antigen is currently not known. Base quality data are lacking; no much larger clone is found one base away. The data were obtained in a study of blood T cell repertoires in COVID-19 (dated by TCRdb to the early 2020s). A note on the overall study: Samples from collaborators originated in the United States, Italy and Spain and spanned both the acute and convalescent phases of COVID-19. The samples were drawn from two sources: the first 160 participants of the ongoing ImmuneRACE study, and 1,000 to 1,500 subjects contributed by 6 global collaborators. HLA class I and class II types, where available, came from metadata supplied by the sample provider rather than from assay-based typing. The repertoires were released in a freely available public database meant as a resource for research on the immune response to SARS-CoV-2. The prospective study material was composed of cDNA or gDNA derived from T cells, B-cell-depleted T cells, or PBMCs. Subjects who had been exposed to COVID-19, were actively infected with it, or had recovered from it provided the deeply sampled blood TCRbeta repertoires that made up the dataset. Sample metadata almost always included a de-identified subject ID, COVID-19 status, age in years and sex.

TCRbeta CDR3 regions were amplified from genomic DNA by means of the immunoSEQ Assay, a bias-controlled multiplex PCR. The authors' pipeline ran thus. The number of nucleated cells in each sample was estimated by amplification of reference gene primers within the assay. To quantify the absolute abundance of each unique TCRbeta CDR3 rearrangement, sequence reads were collapsed and filtered. Productive Simpson clonality was computed per sample as the square root of Simpson's diversity index over productive rearrangements. The clones in this table, taken by TCRdb from immuneACCESS, are in-frame only. Not every clone is retained; where verified, under half of the shortfall comes from an unresolved V gene, and the cause of the rest is unknown. That table supplies the V and J calls and clone size; D and trimming were determined from the DNA. The sample table holds approximately 200,000 clones, of which approximately 88% were seen once. Around 3.6% of the sample rests with the top ten.

Overall study results and their limits: How much clinical and demographic metadata was included differed by source and by participant, and the metadata was provided uncurated.

Enrolling through a virtual design, the prospective study's participants ranged in age from roughly 18 to 89 years and lived across about two dozen United States geographic areas. In the prospective study, cohorts were assigned on the basis of participant-reported clinical history obtained from a screening survey and a study questionnaire. A participant counted as exposed if, within 2 weeks of entering the study, that participant had been in contact with someone who had a PCR-confirmed or clinician-diagnosed COVID-19 case. Mobile phlebotomists in the prospective study collected whole blood, serum and a nasopharyngeal or oropharyngeal swab from every participant. Participants in the prospective study had the option to provide additional blood draws and questionnaires over a roughly 2-month period. Before DNA extraction, prospective study blood samples were shipped either frozen or at room temperature.

The germline V gene (reference sequence) supplies CDR1 SGHKS and CDR2 YYEKEE. V was cut back by 0 bases and J by 9 bases, leaving a gap of 7 bases between them. From cysteine to phenylalanine, the CDR3 is 12 amino acids long. Only CDR3 DNA is held: 36 bases, read in frame from base 1. The sequencing sample was made of PBMCs or T cells enriched from blood (not recorded which). This clonotype was sampled from a woman aged 25-40 years who had been exposed to COVID-19. The chain employs TRBV5-5 and TRBJ2-1, with no D gene named confidently. The CDR3 protein sequence reads: CASSLGTGEQFF. The DNA sequence is as follows: TGTGCCAGCAGCTTGGGTACGGGTGAGCAGTTCTTC.